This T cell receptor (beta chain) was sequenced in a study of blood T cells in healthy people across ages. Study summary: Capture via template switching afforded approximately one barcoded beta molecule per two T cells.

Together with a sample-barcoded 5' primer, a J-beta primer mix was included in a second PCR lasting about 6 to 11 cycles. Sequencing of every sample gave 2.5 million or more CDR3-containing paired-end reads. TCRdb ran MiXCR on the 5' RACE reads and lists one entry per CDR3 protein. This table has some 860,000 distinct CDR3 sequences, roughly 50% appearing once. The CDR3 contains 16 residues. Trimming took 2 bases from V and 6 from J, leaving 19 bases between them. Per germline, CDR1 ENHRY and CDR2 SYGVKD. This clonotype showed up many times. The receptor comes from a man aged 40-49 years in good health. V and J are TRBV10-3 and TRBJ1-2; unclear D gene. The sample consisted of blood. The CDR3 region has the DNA TGTGCCATCAGTGAGGCCCAGGCTCGTAGCGCCAATGGCTACACCTTC. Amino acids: CAISEAQARSANGYTF.